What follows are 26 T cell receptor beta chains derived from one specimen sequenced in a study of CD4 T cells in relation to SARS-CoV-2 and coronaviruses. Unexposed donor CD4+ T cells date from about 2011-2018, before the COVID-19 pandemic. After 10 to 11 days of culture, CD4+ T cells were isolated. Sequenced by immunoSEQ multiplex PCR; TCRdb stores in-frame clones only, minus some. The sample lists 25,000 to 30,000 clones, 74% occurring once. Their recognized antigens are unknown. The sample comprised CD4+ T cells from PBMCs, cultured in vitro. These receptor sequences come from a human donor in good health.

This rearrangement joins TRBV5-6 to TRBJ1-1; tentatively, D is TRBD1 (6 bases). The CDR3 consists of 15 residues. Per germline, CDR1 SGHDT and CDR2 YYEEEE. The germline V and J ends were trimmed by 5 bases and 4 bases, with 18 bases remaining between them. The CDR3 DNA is TGTGCCAGCAGGGAGGGGGGGCGGGTGGCCACTGAAGCTTTCTTT. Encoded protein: CASREGGRVATEAFF.

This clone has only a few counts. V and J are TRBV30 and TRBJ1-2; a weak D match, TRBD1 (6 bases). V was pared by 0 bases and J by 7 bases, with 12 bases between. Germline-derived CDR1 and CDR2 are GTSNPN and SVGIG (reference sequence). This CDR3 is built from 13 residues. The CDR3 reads CAWSVLGAAGYTF. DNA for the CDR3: TGTGCCTGGAGTGTACTGGGGGCGGCTGGCTACACCTTC.

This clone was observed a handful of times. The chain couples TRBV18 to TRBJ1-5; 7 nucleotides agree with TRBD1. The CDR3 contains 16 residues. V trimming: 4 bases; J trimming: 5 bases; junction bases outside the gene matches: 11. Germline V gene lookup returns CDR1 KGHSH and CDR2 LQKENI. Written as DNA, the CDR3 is TGTGCCAGCTCACTACGACAGGGATCAAACTATCAGCCCCAGCATTTT. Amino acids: CASSLRQGSNYQPQHF. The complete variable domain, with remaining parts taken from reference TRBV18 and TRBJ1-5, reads NAGVMQNPRHLVRRRGQEARLRCSPMKGHSHVYWYRQLPEEGLKFMVYLQKENIIDESGMPKERFSAEFPKEGPSILRIQQVVRGDSAAYFCASSLRQGSNYQPQHFGDGTRLSIL.

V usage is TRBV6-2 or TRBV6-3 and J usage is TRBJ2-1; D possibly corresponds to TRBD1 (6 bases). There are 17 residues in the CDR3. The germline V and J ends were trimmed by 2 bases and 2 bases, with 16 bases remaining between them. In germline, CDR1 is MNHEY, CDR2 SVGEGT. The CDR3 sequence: CASSYPQYRVPYNEQFF. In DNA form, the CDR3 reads TGTGCCAGCAGTTACCCCCAATACAGGGTCCCCTACAATGAGCAGTTCTTC.

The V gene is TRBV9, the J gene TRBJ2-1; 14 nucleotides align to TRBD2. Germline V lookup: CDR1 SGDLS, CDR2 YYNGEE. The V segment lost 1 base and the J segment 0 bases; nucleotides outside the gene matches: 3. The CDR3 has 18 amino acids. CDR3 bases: TGTGCCAGCAGCGTAACAGGGACTAGCGGGGGCTCCTACAATGAGCAGTTCTTC. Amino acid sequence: CASSVTGTSGGSYNEQFF.

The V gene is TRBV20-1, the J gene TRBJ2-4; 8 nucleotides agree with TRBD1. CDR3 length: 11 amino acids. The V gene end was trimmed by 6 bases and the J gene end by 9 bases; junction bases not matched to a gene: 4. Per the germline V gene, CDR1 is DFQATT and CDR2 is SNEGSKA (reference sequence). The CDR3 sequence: CSAGQASIQYF. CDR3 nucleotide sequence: TGCAGTGCGGGACAGGCTAGCATTCAGTACTTC.

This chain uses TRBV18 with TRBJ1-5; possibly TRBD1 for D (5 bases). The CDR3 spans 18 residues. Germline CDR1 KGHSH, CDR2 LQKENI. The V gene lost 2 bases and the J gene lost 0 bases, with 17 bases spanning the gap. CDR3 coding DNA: TGTGCCAGCTCACCAGAACCTACGACAGTTGCTAGCAATCAGCCCCAGCATTTT. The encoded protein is CASSPEPTTVASNQPQHF.

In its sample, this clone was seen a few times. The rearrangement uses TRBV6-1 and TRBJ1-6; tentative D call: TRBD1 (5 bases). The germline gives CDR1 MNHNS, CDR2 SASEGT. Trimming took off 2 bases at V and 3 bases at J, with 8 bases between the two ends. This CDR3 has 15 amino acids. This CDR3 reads CASSEQGGYNSPLHF. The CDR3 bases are TGTGCCAGCAGTGAACAGGGCGGCTATAATTCACCCCTCCACTTT.

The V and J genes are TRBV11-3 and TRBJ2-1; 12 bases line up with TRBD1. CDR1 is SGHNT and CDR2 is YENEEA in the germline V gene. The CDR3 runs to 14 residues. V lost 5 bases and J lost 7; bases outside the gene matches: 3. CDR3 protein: CASSGTGGNNEQFF. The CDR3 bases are TGTGCCAGCAGCGGGACAGGGGGCAATAATGAGCAGTTCTTC.

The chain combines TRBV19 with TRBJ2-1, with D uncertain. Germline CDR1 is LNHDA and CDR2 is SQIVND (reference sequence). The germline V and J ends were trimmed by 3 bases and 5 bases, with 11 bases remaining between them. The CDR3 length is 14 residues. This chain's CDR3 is CASSIGSVNNEQFF. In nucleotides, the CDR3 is TGTGCCAGTAGTATTGGGTCAGTCAACAATGAGCAGTTCTTC.

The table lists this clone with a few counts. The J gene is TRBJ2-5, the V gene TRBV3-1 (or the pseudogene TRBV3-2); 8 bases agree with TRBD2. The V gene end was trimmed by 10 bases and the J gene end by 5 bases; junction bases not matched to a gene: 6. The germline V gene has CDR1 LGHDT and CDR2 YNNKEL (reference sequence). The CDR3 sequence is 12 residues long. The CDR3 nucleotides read TGTGCCACGGGCCGGGAGGGGGAGACCCAGTACTTC. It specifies CATGREGETQYF.

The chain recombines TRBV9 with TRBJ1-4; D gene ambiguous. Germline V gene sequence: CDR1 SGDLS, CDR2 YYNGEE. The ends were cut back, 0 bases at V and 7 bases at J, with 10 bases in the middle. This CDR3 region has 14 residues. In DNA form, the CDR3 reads TGTGCCAGCAGCGTAGGAGGGATTGGTGAAAAACTGTTTTTT. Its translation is CASSVGGIGEKLFF.

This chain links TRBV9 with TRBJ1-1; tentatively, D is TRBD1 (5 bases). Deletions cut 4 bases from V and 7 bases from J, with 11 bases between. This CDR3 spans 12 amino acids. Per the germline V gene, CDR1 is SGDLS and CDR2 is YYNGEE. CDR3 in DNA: TGTGCCAGCAGCTCCGGGACGGGTGAAGCTTTCTTT. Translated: CASSSGTGEAFF.

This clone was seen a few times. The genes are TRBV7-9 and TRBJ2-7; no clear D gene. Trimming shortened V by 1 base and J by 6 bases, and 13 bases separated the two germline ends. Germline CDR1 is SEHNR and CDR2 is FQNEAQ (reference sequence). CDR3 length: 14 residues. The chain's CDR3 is CASSLDPVGAEQYF. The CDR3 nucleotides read TGTGCCAGCAGCTTAGACCCGGTTGGCGCCGAGCAGTACTTC.

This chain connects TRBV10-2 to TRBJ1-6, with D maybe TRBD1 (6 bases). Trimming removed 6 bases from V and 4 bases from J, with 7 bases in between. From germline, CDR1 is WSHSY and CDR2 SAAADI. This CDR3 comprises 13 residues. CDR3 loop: CASRDSYNSPLHF. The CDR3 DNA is TGCGCCAGCAGGGACAGTTATAATTCACCCCTCCACTTT.

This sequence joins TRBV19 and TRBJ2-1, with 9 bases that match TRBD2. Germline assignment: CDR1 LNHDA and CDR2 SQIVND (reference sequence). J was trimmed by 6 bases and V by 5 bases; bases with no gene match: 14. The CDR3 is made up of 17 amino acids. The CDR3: CASSPYAGGPSGNEQFF. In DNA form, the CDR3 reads TGTGCCAGTAGTCCCTATGCGGGAGGGCCTTCTGGCAATGAGCAGTTCTTC.

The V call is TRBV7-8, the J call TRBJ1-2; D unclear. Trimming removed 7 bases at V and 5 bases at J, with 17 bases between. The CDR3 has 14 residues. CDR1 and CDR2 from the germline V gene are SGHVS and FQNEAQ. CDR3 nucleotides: TGTGCCAGCAAGTTAGACGGAGGATCTTATGGCTACACCTTC. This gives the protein CASKLDGGSYGYTF.

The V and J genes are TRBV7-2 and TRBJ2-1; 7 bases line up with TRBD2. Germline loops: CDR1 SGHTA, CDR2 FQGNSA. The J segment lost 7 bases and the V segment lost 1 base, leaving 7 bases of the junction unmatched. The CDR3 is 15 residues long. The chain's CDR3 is CASSLVGLEWNEQFF. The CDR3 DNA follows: TGTGCCAGCAGCTTAGTTGGACTAGAGTGGAATGAGCAGTTCTTC.

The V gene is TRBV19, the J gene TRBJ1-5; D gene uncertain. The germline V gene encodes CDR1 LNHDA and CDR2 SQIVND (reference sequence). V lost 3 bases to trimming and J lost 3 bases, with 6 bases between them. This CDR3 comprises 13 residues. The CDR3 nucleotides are TGTGCCAGTAGTATTCGCCCCAATCAGCCCCAGCATTTT. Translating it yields CASSIRPNQPQHF.

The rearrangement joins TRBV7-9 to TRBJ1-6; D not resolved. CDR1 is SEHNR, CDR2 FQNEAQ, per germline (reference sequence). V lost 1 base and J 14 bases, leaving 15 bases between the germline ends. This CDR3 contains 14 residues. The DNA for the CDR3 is TGTGCCAGCAGCTTAGTTTCGGACGGCGCGGCCCTCCACTTT. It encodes CASSLVSDGAALHF.

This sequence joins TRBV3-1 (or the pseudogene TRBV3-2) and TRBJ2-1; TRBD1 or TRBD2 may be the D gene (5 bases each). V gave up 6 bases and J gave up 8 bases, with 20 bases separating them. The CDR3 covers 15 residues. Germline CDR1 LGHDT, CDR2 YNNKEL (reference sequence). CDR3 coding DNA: TGTGCCAGCAGTCGGGACGACCTCCCGCTAGATGAGCAGTTCTTC. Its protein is CASSRDDLPLDEQFF.

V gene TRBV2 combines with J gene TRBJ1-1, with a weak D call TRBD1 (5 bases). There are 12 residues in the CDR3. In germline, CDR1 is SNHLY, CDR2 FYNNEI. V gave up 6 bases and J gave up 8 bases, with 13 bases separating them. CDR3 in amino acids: CASRRGPREAFF. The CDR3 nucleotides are TGTGCCAGCAGGAGGGGCCCGAGGGAAGCTTTCTTT.

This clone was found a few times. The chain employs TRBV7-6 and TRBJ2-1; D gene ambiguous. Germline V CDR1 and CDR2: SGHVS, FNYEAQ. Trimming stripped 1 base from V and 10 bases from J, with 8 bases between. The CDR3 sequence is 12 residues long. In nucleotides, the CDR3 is TGTGCCAGCAGCTTAGGGGGATCCGAGCAGTTCTTC. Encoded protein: CASSLGGSEQFF.

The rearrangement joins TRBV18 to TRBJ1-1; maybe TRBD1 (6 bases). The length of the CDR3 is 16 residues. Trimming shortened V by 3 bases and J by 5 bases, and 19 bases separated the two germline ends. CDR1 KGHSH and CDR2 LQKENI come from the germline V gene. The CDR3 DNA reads TGTGCCAGCTCACCCCCCGTGGGGGGGGCGCGGACTGAAGCTTTCTTT. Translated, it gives CASSPPVGGARTEAFF.

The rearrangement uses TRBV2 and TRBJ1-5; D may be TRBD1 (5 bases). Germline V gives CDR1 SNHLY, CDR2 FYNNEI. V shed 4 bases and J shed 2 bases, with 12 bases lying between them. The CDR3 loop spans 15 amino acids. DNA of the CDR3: TGTGCCAGCAGTGTGGAAAGGGGAGGCAATCAGCCCCAGCATTTT. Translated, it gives CASSVERGGNQPQHF.

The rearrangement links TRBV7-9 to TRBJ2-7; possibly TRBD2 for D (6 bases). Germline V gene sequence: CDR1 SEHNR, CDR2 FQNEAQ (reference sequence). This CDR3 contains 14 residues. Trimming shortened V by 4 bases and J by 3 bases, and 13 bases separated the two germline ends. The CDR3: CASSSRDSHYEQYF. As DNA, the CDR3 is TGTGCCAGCAGCTCCCGGGACTCTCACTACGAGCAGTACTTC.